This TCR beta chain was captured in a study of blood T cell repertoires in COVID-19. From germline, CDR1 is SGDLS and CDR2 YYNGEE. J gave up 5 bases and V 2 bases, and 2 bases lay outside the gene matches. This CDR3 is built from 14 residues. Profiling relied on immunoSEQ multiplex PCR, and the TCRdb table lists in-frame clones only, not all of them. In the table there are about 80,000 clones, 65% to 85% of which are singletons. This receptor was taken from a man older than 75 with active or convalescent COVID-19. Sequencing was carried out using peripheral blood. The rearrangement joins TRBV9 to TRBJ2-1; 9 bases line up with TRBD1. CDR3 sequence (DNA): TGTGCCAGCAGCGTCGGGACAGGGAACAATGAGCAGTTCTTC. It yields the protein CASSVGTGNNEQFF.